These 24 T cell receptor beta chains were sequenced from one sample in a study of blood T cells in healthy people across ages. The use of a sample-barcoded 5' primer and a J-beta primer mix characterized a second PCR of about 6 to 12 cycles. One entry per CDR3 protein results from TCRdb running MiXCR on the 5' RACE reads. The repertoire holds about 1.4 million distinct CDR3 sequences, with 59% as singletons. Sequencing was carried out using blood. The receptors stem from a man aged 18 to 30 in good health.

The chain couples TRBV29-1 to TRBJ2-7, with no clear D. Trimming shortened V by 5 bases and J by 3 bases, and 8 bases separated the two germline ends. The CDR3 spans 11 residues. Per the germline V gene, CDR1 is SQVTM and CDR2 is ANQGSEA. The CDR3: CSVLVRYEQYF. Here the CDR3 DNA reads TGCAGCGTTCTAGTCCGCTACGAGCAGTACTTC.

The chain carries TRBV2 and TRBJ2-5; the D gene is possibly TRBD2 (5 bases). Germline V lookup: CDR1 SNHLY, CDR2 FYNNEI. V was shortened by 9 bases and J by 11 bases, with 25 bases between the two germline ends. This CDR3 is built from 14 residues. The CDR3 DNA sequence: TGTGCCAGTGTGCCGAGGGATACCACCGGAGAGCAGTACTTC. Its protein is CASVPRDTTGEQYF.

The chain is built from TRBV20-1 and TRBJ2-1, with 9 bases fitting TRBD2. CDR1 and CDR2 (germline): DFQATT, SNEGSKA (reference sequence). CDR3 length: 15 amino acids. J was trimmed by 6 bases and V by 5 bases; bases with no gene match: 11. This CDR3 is CSADEGTSFLNEQFF. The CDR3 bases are TGCAGTGCTGATGAAGGGACTAGCTTTCTCAATGAGCAGTTCTTC.

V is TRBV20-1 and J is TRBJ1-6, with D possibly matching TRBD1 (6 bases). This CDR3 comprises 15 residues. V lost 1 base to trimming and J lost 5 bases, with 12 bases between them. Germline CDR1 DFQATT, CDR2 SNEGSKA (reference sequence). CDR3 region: CSARGTRGNNSPLHF. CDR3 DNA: TGCAGTGCTAGAGGGACCAGGGGAAATAATTCACCCCTCCACTTT.

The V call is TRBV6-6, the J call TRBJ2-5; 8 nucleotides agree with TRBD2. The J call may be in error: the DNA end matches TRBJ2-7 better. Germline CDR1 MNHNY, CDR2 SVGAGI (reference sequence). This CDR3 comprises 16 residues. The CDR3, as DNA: TGTGCCAGCAGTTACCGCCAAACTAGCGGCCCCCACGAGCAGTACTTC. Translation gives CASSYRQTSGPHEQYF.

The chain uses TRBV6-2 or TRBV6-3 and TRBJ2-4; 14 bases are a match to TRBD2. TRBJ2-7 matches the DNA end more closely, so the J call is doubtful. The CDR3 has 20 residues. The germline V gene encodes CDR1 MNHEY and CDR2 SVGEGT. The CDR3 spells CASSYPRTSGGPTVFYEQYF. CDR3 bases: TGTGCCAGCAGTTACCCAAGGACTAGCGGGGGGCCAACAGTATTCTACGAGCAGTACTTC.

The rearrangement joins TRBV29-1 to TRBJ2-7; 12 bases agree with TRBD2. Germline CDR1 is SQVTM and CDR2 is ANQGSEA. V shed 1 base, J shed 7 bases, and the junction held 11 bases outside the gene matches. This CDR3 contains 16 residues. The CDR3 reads CSVEGQTSGSYNEQYF. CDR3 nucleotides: TGCAGCGTTGAAGGTCAGACTAGCGGGAGCTACAATGAGCAGTACTTC.

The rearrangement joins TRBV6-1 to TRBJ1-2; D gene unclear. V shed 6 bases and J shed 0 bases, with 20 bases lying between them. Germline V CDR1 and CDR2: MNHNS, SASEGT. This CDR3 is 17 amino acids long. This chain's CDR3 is CASSERAILNSNYGYTF. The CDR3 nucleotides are TGTGCCAGCAGCGAAAGGGCGATTCTCAACTCTAACTATGGCTACACCTTC.

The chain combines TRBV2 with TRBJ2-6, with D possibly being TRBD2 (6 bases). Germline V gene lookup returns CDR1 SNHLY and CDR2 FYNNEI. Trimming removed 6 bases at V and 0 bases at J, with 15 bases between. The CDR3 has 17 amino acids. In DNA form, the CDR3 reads TGTGCCAGCAGCTGGTTCTGGGGAGGCTCTGGGGCCAACGTCCTGACTTTC. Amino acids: CASSWFWGGSGANVLTF.

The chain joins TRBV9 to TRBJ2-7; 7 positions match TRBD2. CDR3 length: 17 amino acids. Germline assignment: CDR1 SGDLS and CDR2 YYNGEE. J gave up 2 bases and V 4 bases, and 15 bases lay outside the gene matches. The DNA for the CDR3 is TGTGCCAGCAGCCCCCCGGGCGGGAGCGTCTTTACCTACGAGCAGTACTTC. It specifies CASSPPGGSVFTYEQYF.

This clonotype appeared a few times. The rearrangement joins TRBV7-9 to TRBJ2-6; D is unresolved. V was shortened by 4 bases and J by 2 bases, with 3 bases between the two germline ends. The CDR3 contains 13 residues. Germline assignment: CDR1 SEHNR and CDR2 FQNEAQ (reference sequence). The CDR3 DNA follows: TGTGCCAGCAGCTATGCTGGGGCCAACGTCCTGACTTTC. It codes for CASSYAGANVLTF.

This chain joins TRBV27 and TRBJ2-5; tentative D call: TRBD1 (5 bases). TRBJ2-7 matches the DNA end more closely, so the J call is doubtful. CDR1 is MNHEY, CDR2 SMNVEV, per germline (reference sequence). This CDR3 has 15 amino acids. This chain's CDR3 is CASSLGGRVGYEQYF. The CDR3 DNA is TGTGCCAGCAGTTTAGGTGGCAGGGTGGGCTACGAGCAGTACTTC.

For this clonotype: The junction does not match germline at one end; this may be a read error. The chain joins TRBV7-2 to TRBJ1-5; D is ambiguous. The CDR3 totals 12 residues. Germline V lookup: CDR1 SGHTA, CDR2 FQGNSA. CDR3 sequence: CASSLSNQPHHF. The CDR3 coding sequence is TGTGCCAGCAGCTTATCCAATCAGCCCCATCATTTT.

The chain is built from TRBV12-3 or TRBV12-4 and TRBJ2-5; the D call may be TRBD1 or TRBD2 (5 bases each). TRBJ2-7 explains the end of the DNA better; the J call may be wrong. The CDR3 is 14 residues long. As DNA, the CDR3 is TGTGCCAGCAGTTTCGTCGGGGACGGCTACGAGCAGTACTTC. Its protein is CASSFVGDGYEQYF.

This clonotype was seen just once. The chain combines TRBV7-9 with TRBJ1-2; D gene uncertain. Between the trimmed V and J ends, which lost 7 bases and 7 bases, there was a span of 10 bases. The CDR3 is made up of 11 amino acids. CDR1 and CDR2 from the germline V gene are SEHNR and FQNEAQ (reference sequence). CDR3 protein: CASTRLGGYTF. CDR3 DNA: TGTGCCAGCACGCGCCTGGGTGGCTACACCTTC.

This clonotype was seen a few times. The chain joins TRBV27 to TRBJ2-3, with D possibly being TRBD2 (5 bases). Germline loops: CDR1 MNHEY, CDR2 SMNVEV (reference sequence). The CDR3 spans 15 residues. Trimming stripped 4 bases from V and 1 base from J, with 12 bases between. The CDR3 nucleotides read TGTGCCAGCAGTTCGGTTGAGGGTGGCACAGATACGCAGTATTTT. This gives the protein CASSSVEGGTDTQYF.

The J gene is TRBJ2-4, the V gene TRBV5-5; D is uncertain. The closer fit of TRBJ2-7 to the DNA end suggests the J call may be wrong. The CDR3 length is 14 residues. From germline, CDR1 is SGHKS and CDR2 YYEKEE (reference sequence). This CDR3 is CASSFNGVGYEQYF. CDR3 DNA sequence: TGTGCCAGCAGCTTCAATGGGGTAGGGTACGAGCAGTACTTC.

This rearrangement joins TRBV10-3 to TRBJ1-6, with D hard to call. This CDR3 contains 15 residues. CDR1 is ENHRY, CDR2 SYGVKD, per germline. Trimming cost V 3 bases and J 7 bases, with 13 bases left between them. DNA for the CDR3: TGTGCCATCAGTGACCTGGCCAGGTCGAATTCACCCCTCCACTTT. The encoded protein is CAISDLARSNSPLHF.

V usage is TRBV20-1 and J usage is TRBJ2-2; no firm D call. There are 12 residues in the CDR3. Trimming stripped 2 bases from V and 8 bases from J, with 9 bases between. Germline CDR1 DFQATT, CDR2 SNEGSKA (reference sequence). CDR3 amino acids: CSARIPAGELFF. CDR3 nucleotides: TGCAGTGCTAGAATACCGGCAGGGGAGCTGTTTTTT.

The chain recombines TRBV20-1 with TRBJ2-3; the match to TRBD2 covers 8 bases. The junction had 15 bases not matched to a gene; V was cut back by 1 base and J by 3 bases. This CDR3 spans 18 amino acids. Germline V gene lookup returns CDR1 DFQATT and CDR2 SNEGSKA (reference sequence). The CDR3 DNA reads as TGCAGTGCTAGAGGCCCCCGGGGGGGTAGCGGGACGACAGATACGCAGTATTTT. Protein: CSARGPRGGSGTTDTQYF.

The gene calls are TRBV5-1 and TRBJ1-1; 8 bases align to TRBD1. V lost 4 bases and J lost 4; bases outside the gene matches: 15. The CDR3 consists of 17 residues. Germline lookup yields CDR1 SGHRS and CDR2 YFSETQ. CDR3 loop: CASSLQTGVYGGTEAFF. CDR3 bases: TGCGCCAGCAGCCTGCAGACAGGGGTCTACGGAGGCACTGAAGCTTTCTTT.

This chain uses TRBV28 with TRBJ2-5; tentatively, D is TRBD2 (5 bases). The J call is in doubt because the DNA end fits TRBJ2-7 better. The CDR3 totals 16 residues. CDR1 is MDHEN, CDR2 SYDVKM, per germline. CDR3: CASSYRGPAGRYEQYF. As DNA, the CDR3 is TGTGCCAGCAGTTACCGAGGGCCCGCCGGTCGGTACGAGCAGTACTTC.

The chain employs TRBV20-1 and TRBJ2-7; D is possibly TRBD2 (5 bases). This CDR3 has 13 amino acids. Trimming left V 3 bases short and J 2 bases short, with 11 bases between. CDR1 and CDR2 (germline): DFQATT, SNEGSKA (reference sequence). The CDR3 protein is CSARDAGTYEQYF. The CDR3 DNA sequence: TGCAGTGCTAGGGACGCCGGGACCTACGAGCAGTACTTC.

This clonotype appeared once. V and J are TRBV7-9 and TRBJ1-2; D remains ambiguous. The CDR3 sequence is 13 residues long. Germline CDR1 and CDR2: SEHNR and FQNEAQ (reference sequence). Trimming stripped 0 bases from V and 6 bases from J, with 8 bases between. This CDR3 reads CASSLAFPHGYTF. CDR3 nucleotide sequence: TGTGCCAGCAGCTTAGCGTTCCCTCATGGCTACACCTTC.